This T cell receptor (beta chain) was found in a study of T cells in Graves' hyperthyroidism and ophthalmopathy (dated by TCRdb to between 2019 and 2020). In the study overall: Peripheral blood was sampled at the time of initial diagnosis, prior to any treatment. After blood sampling, hyperthyroidism patients were treated with methimazole at a starting dose of 30 mg daily, and ophthalmopathy patients were treated with high-dose intravenous methylprednisolone. The approximately 100 discovery patients were randomly split 7:3 into training and test sets. Prospective prediction of ophthalmopathy was tested in an independent validation cohort of under 20 hyperthyroidism patients and some 17 patients who later progressed to ophthalmopathy. Thyroid tissue and blood T-cell repertoires from six Graves' hyperthyroidism patients were also compared in the study. TCR Vbeta CDR3 sequencing of roughly 140 peripheral blood samples (around 45 ophthalmopathy, about 75 hyperthyroidism and some 17 progressor patients) is reported in the paper. A discovery cohort of approximately 100 patients, about 40 with Graves' ophthalmopathy and about 60 with stable Graves' hyperthyroidism, was used to find distinguishing TCR V-J signatures.

Notes on this clonotype: The clone's antigen remains unknown. No much larger clone is present one base from it, and per-base qualities are unavailable.

Hyperthyroidism patients were newly diagnosed, with disease duration under 2 months, and aged 18 to 65 years. Patients with uncontrolled infections, other autoimmune diseases, pregnancy or lactation were excluded. Clinical symptoms, serum thyroxine and TRAb, thyroid ultrasound, and orbital computed tomography formed the basis for the diagnoses. For progressor patients, blood was drawn at the first diagnosis of hyperthyroidism, before any ophthalmopathy symptoms had appeared. PBMCs were isolated from 8 to 10 ml of fresh peripheral blood by Ficoll-Paque density gradient centrifugation. Patients classed as progressors first received a Graves' hyperthyroidism diagnosis and then went on to develop ophthalmopathy during follow-up. Total RNA was extracted using Trizol reagent, and RNA quality was assessed on an Agilent 2100 Bioanalyzer. Counted from cysteine to phenylalanine, this CDR3 has 15 amino acids. CDR3 DNA is the only sequence kept; it has 45 bases, read in frame from the first base. The CDR1 and CDR2 encoded by the germline V gene (reference sequence) are SGHNT and YYREEE. Between the V and J ends, shortened by 3 bases and 7 bases respectively, the junction contains 14 bases.

Beyond this particular receptor, the publication reports: In validation, progression to ophthalmopathy was predicted by the model with around 71% sensitivity and approximately 78% specificity, a median of roughly six months before onset. Most expanded thyroid clonotypes (frequency above 0.001) were also found in blood, which suggests that blood repertoires may mirror thyroid immune responses. Sample size was not statistically predetermined, and blinding of investigators to group allocation was not performed. In cross-validation, a model built on a 13 V-J signature told ophthalmopathy apart from stable hyperthyroidism with about 90% sensitivity and about 81% specificity, and in testing the same model reached 80%/75%.

The TCR beta CDR3 regions were amplified from RNA transcripts. A first-round RT-PCR of the TCR CDR3 used the HTBI primer set with the Qiagen OneStep RT-PCR kit. Libraries were constructed in a second round of multiplex PCR, after which size selection and purification were performed. Sequencing of the libraries was done on an Illumina HiSeq2000 using paired-end 100 bp reads. The authors' analysis ran thus. SOAPnuke was used to process the raw data, with reads discarded if the reads contained adapters or uncalled bases, had a mean Phred below 15, or lacked an exact constant-primer or identifier match. COPE v1.2.5 was used to merge the high-quality paired reads, and each unique nucleotide sequence was defined as a clonotype. MiTCR v1.1 was used to align the clonotypes against IMGT TRBV, TRBD and TRBJ reference segments. Only V-J combinations with frequency above 0.0001, covering 99.2% of repertoires, were analysed. The TCS score was defined as the ratio of F50 (clonal expansion) to E x V (chaos), calculated using BLOSUM62-based TCRdist between CDR3 peptides within each V-J. Welch's t-statistics and random forest reduced 450 to 600 V-J features to about 12, which were used in a naive Bayes classifier (R e1071). TCRdb itself trimmed the public reads at Q25 with fastp, ran MiXCR and retained productive beta chains. Rows merge per CDR3 protein into single entries with the most common DNA and genes. The V and J calls were not made by the authors but by TCRdb's processing. This sample comprises under 300,000 distinct CDR3 sequences, more than 14% of them detected only once. About an eighth of the sample is taken by the ten largest.

Recombination linked TRBV5-4 to TRBJ1-6; TRBD1 is perhaps the D gene, given 5 matching bases. The source material was blood. This TCR was sampled from a woman in her forties with Graves' hyperthyroidism that later progressed to Graves' ophthalmopathy. The nucleotide sequence reads as follows: TGTGCCAGCAGCTCTGAGGACACGTTCAATTCACCCCTCCACTTT. Its translation reads: CASSSEDTFNSPLHF.